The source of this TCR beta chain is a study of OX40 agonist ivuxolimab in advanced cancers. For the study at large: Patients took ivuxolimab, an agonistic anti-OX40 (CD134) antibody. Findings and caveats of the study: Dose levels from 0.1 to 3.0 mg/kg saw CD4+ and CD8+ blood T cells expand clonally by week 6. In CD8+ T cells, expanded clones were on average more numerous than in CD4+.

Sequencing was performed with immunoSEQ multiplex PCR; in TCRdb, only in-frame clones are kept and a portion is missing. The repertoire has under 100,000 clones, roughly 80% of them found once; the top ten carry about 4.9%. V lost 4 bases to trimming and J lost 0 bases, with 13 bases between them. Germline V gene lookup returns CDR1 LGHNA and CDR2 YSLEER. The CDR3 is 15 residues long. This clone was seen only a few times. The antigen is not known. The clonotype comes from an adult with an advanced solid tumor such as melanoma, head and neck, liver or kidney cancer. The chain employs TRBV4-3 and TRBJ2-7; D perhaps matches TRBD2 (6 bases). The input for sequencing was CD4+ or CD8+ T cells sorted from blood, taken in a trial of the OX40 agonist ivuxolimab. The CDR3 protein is CASSLGRRGSYEQYF. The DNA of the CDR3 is TGCGCCAGCAGCCTGGGTCGGAGGGGCTCCTACGAGCAGTACTTC.